This TCR beta chain was retrieved from a study of OX40 agonist ivuxolimab in advanced cancers. Study at large: In three patients, partial responses were observed, one with hepatocellular carcinoma and two with cutaneous melanoma. The study, taken as a whole, reports: In the 0.1 to 3.0 mg/kg range, CD4+ and CD8+ blood T cells had expanded clonally by week 6.

In regard to this clone: What it binds is unknown.

The germline V gene has CDR1 SGHRS and CDR2 YFSETQ. V was cut by 0 bases and J by 4 bases, with 11 bases left in between. This CDR3 has 15 residues. Profiling relied on immunoSEQ multiplex PCR, and the TCRdb table lists in-frame clones only, not all of them. The table has some 97,000 clones, approximately 91% seen once. With autoimmune disease history or systemic immunosuppression, patients were excluded. V gene TRBV5-1 combines with J gene TRBJ1-5; D gene unclear. Sequences were derived from CD4+ or CD8+ T cells sorted from blood, sampled in a trial of the OX40 agonist ivuxolimab. This TCR was recovered from an adult with an advanced solid tumor such as melanoma, head and neck, liver or kidney cancer. CDR3 nucleotides: TGCGCCAGCAGCTTGGACGGAGTTGATAATCAGCCCCAGCATTTT. Translation: CASSLDGVDNQPQHF.